This T cell receptor beta chain appears in the sequencing data of a study of blood T cell repertoires in COVID-19. Whole-study context: Samples representing acute and convalescent COVID-19 were sourced from the United States, Italy and Spain. The analysed material was cDNA or gDNA that came from T cells, B-cell-depleted T cells, or PBMCs.

Germline assignment: CDR1 SGHVS and CDR2 FNYEAQ. CDR3 length: 15 amino acids. Between the trimmed V and J ends, which lost 1 base and 6 bases, there was a span of 12 bases. Authors' data handling: Researchers report that nucleated cell counts were estimated from reference gene primer amplification. Some clones are missing from TCRdb's copy, which holds only in-frame ones; the method was immunoSEQ multiplex PCR. V and J calls and clone size follow that table, whereas D and trimming were derived from the DNA. Counted here are about 190,000 clones, approximately 80% occurring once; the ten biggest clones make up around an eighth. The count of this clone is one.

The TCR comes from a woman aged 45-65 years with acute or convalescent COVID-19. V usage is TRBV7-6 and J usage is TRBJ2-2, with D hard to call. Sequencing was carried out using peripheral blood. Here the CDR3 DNA reads TGTGCCAGCAGCTTAGTGGCGGAAGGCGCCGGGGAGCTGTTTTTT. It yields the protein CASSLVAEGAGELFF.